This TCR beta chain appears in the sequencing data of a study of T cell responses to AZD1222 COVID-19 vaccine. As regards this clone: Antigen specificity is unknown.

Points from the study as a whole: Just a handful of AZD1222 recipients were seropositive at baseline. Spike regions recognized by vaccine-associated CD4 TCRs spanned the protein, led by 160-218 and 743-854. Repertoire samples came only from after the peak T cell response. Two doses of AZD1222 preceded a rise in Spike-specific TCR breadth and depth.

The V gene end was trimmed by 4 bases and the J gene end by 1 base; junction bases not matched to a gene: 5. Germline V gives CDR1 MNHEY, CDR2 SVGAGI. The CDR3 has 15 residues. Libraries were prepared by immunoSEQ multiplex PCR; TCRdb keeps only in-frame clonotypes and omits some of them. The table includes 130,000 to 150,000 clones, approximately 89% detected once. This chain links TRBV6-5 with TRBJ2-3; 7 nucleotides line up with TRBD2. The material was peripheral blood, obtained on day 0 of AZD1222 vaccination. The TCR originated in an adult in good health. Here the CDR3 DNA reads TGTGCCAGCAGTTCCCGGGGGGACGGCACAGATACGCAGTATTTT. It translates to CASSSRGDGTDTQYF.